The 15 T cell receptor beta chains presented below share a single source sample, sequenced in a study of blood T cell repertoires in COVID-19. Repertoires were generated with immunoSEQ multiplex PCR, while TCRdb's copy carries only in-frame clones and drops some. In the table there are 150,000 to 200,000 clones, approximately 90% of which are singletons. Source material: peripheral blood. The receptors come from a human donor in a cohort sampled during active COVID-19.

V is TRBV19 and J is TRBJ2-1; 11 positions agree with TRBD2. V lost 3 bases, J lost 6 bases, and 16 bases stayed unmatched. The CDR3 consists of 19 residues. In germline, CDR1 is LNHDA, CDR2 SQIVND (reference sequence). The CDR3 loop is CASSIQAPTRLAGGNEQFF. Written as DNA, the CDR3 is TGTGCCAGTAGTATCCAGGCGCCGACACGGCTAGCGGGAGGCAATGAGCAGTTCTTC.

This chain connects TRBV7-2 to TRBJ2-3, with 9 bases matching TRBD2. The trim removed 5 bases at V and 4 bases at J, leaving 7 bases unmatched. Per the germline V gene, CDR1 is SGHTA and CDR2 is FQGNSA. The CDR3 is made up of 15 amino acids. DNA of the CDR3: TGTGCCAGCAGCCAAGGGACTAGCTATCCAGATACGCAGTATTTT. Encoded protein: CASSQGTSYPDTQYF.

The V call is TRBV30, the J call TRBJ2-3; 9 bases agree with TRBD2. V was pared by 4 bases and J by 0 bases, with 5 bases of the junction left unmatched. From germline, CDR1 is GTSNPN and CDR2 SVGIG (reference sequence). This CDR3 is built from 15 residues. CDR3 sequence: CAWTRGGASTDTQYF. In DNA form, the CDR3 reads TGTGCCTGGACCCGCGGGGGGGCTAGCACAGATACGCAGTATTTT.

This clone was seen a single time. The rearrangement uses TRBV11-1 and TRBJ2-7; D not certain. The CDR3 is made up of 15 amino acids. Germline loops: CDR1 SGHAT, CDR2 FQDESV (reference sequence). V lost 1 base, J lost 5 bases, and 15 bases lay in between. CDR3 in amino acids: CASSLVYGRSNEQYF. CDR3 coding DNA: TGTGCCAGCAGCTTAGTTTATGGCAGGTCGAACGAGCAGTACTTC.

The sample holds a few counts of this clone. The CDR3: CASSTGTTEANEQFF. The CDR3, as DNA: TGCGCCAGCAGCACCGGGACTACCGAGGCCAATGAGCAGTTCTTC. J is TRBJ2-1 and V is TRBV5-1; 7 positions match TRBD2. CDR1 is SGHRS and CDR2 is YFSETQ in the germline V gene. CDR3 length: 15 amino acids. After removal of 4 bases from V and 6 bases from J, the junction contained 10 bases not matched to a gene.

DNA for the CDR3: TGTGCCAGCAGCGTAGCTGCTAGCCGCACAGATACGCAGTATTTT. Residues: CASSVAASRTDTQYF. The chain is built from TRBV9 and TRBJ2-3; D is perhaps TRBD2 (5 bases). Germline V gene sequence: CDR1 SGDLS, CDR2 YYNGEE. Trimming removed 0 bases from V and 1 base from J, with 9 bases in between. This CDR3 has 15 residues.

The chain couples TRBV30 to TRBJ1-4, with D possibly being TRBD1 (6 bases). Trimming removed 5 bases at V and 4 bases at J, with 14 bases between. The CDR3 is 14 amino acids. The germline V gene encodes CDR1 GTSNPN and CDR2 SVGIG (reference sequence). The CDR3 sequence: CAWALQGSNEKLFF. CDR3 DNA: TGTGCCTGGGCCCTACAGGGAAGTAATGAAAAACTGTTTTTT.

The rearrangement joins TRBV2 to TRBJ2-7; 10 nucleotides agree with TRBD2. V dropped 3 bases and J dropped 7; count of bases not matched to a gene: 6. The CDR3 extends over 14 amino acids. Germline V CDR1 and CDR2: SNHLY, FYNNEI. CDR3 coding DNA: TGTGCCAGCAGTGAGCCTAGCGGGAGCCGGGAGCAGTACTTC. It codes for CASSEPSGSREQYF.

This chain joins TRBV7-6 and TRBJ1-4, with a tentative D call TRBD1 (5 bases). The V end lost 2 bases, the J end lost 7 bases, and 14 bases lay between the germline ends. Germline CDR1 and CDR2: SGHVS and FNYEAQ. The CDR3 spans 15 residues. In DNA form, the CDR3 reads TGTGCCAGCAGCTTATCCGGTCGGGGGGGTGAAAAACTGTTTTTT. It codes for CASSLSGRGGEKLFF.

The J gene is TRBJ2-1, the V gene TRBV7-2; D is undetermined. Germline V lookup: CDR1 SGHTA, CDR2 FQGNSA. The CDR3 length is 14 residues. The germline V and J ends were trimmed by 6 bases and 0 bases, with 9 bases remaining between them. CDR3 coding DNA: TGTGCCAGCAGTATACAGAGCTCCTACAATGAGCAGTTCTTC. It yields the protein CASSIQSSYNEQFF.

V usage is TRBV18 and J usage is TRBJ1-1; a weak D match, TRBD1 (6 bases). The CDR3 totals 14 residues. V was clipped by 2 bases and J by 0 bases, with 7 bases between them. The germline V gene has CDR1 KGHSH and CDR2 LQKENI. The CDR3 reads CASSPGGMNTEAFF. The CDR3 bases are TGTGCCAGCTCACCAGGGGGCATGAACACTGAAGCTTTCTTT.

The CDR3 is CASSRGTGGEPQYF. The CDR3 DNA is TGTGCCAGCAGCCGTGGGACCGGGGGGGAGCCCCAGTACTTC. The J gene is TRBJ2-5, the V gene TRBV6-5; 8 bases align to TRBD2. CDR1 and CDR2 (germline): MNHEY, SVGAGI. After removal of 6 bases from V and 9 bases from J, the junction contained 12 bases not matched to a gene. The CDR3 spans 14 residues.

The V call is TRBV5-1, the J call TRBJ2-3, with 9 bases lining up with TRBD2. Germline V lookup: CDR1 SGHRS, CDR2 YFSETQ. Trimming took 3 bases from V and 6 from J; bases not matched to a gene: 11. The CDR3 contains 16 residues. The CDR3 bases are TGCGCCAGCAGCTCGGAACCGGGACTAGCACGGGATACGCAGTATTTT. Translation gives CASSSEPGLARDTQYF. The variable domain in full, completed from reference TRBV5-1 and TRBJ2-3, reads KAGVTQTPRYLIKTRGQQVTLSCSPISGHRSVSWYQQTPGQGLQFLFEYFSETQRNKGNFPGRFSGRQFSNSRSEMNVSTLELGDSALYLCASSSEPGLARDTQYFGPGTRLTVL.

This sequence joins TRBV11-2 and TRBJ2-5; the D gene is possibly TRBD1 (6 bases). Germline V gene data show CDR1 as SGHAT and CDR2 as FQNNGV. Trimming stripped 5 bases from V and 5 bases from J, with 18 bases between. CDR3 size: 15 residues. The CDR3 region is CASSPRAQGGETQYF. CDR3 bases: TGTGCCAGCAGCCCCCGGGCACAGGGCGGCGAGACCCAGTACTTC.

The rearrangement uses TRBV5-1 and TRBJ2-7, with 7 positions matching TRBD2. Trimming at V came to 3 bases and at J to 1 base, leaving 13 bases not matched to a gene. Germline-derived CDR1 and CDR2 are SGHRS and YFSETQ. The CDR3 consists of 17 residues. The CDR3 bases are TGCGCCAGCAGCTACCTAGTGGGGGGTAGCGGGTCCTACGAGCAGTACTTC. It codes for CASSYLVGGSGSYEQYF. Using reference TRBV5-1 and TRBJ2-7 for the parts outside the CDR3, the full variable domain is KAGVTQTPRYLIKTRGQQVTLSCSPISGHRSVSWYQQTPGQGLQFLFEYFSETQRNKGNFPGRFSGRQFSNSRSEMNVSTLELGDSALYLCASSYLVGGSGSYEQYFGPGTRLTVT.